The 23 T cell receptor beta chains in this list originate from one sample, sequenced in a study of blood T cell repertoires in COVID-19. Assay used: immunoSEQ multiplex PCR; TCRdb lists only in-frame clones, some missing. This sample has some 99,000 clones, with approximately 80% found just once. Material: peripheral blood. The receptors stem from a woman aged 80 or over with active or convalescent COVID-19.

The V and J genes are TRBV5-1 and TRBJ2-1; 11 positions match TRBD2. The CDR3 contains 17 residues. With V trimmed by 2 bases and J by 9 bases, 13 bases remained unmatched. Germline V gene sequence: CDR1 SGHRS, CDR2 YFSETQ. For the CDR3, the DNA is TGCGCCAGCAGCTTAGGTAGCGGGAGGGCGTTTTACGGTGAGCAGTTCTTC. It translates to CASSLGSGRAFYGEQFF.

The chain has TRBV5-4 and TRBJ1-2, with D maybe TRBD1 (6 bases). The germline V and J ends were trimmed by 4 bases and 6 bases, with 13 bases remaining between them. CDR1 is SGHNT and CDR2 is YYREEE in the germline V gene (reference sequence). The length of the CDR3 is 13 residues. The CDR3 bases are TGTGCCAGCAGCGCGAACCGGGACAATGGCTACACCTTC. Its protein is CASSANRDNGYTF.

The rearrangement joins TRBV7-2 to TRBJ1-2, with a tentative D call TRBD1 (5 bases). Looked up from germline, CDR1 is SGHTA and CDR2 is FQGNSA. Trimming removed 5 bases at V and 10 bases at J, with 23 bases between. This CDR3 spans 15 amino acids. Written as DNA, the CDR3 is TGTGCCAGCAGCCTCCAGGGTGTCTGGGGGGGATACTACACCTTC. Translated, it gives CASSLQGVWGGYYTF.

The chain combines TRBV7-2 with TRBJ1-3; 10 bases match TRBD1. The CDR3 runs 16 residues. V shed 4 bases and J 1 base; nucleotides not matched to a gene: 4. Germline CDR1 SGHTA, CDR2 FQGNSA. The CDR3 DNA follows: TGTGCCAGCAGCTGGACAGGGGGTTATTCTGGAAACACCATATATTTT. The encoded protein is CASSWTGGYSGNTIYF.

CDR3 region: CASSFGLAGETYEQYF. DNA for the CDR3: TGTGCCAGCAGCTTCGGACTAGCGGGAGAGACCTACGAGCAGTACTTC. The V gene is TRBV7-6, the J gene TRBJ2-7; 13 bases align to TRBD2. Germline CDR1 SGHVS, CDR2 FNYEAQ. Germline trimming cut 3 bases from V and 2 bases from J; bases unmatched to any gene: 4. The CDR3 is made up of 16 amino acids.

The CDR3 nucleotides are TGTGCCAGCAGTTTGCGGGAGGCCCCCTACGAGCAGTACTTC. It is translated as CASSLREAPYEQYF. The chain is built from TRBV28 and TRBJ2-7; 8 bases match TRBD2. The germline V gene encodes CDR1 MDHEN and CDR2 SYDVKM. This CDR3 comprises 14 residues. J lost 2 bases, V lost 3 bases, and 3 bases had no gene match.

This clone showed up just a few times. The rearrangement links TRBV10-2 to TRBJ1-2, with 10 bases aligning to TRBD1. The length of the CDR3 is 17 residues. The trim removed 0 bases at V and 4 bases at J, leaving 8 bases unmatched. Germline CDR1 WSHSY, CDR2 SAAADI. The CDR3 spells CASSESDRGLIRYGYTF. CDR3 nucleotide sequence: TGCGCCAGCAGTGAGTCGGACAGGGGGTTAATACGCTATGGCTACACCTTC.

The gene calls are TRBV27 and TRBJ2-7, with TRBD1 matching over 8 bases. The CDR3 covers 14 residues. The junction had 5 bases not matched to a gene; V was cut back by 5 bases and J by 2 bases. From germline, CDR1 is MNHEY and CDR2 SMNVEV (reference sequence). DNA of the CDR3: TGTGCCAGCAGTCCCGGGACAGGACCCTACGAGCAGTACTTC. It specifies CASSPGTGPYEQYF.

CDR3 sequence (DNA): TGTGCCAGCAGCTTGACACTAGCGCAGTACCACAATGAGCAGTTCTTC. This codes for CASSLTLAQYHNEQFF. This sequence joins TRBV11-1 and TRBJ2-1; TRBD2 matches 7 bases. This CDR3 comprises 16 residues. Germline lookup yields CDR1 SGHAT and CDR2 FQDESV (reference sequence). J was trimmed by 5 bases and V by 3 bases; bases with no gene match: 10.

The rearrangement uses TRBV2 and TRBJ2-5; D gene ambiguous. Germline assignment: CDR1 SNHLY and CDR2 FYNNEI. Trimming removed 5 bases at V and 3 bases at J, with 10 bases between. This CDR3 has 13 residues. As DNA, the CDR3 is TGTGCCAGCAGTTCATCTAGAGAAGAGACCCAGTACTTC. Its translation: CASSSSREETQYF.

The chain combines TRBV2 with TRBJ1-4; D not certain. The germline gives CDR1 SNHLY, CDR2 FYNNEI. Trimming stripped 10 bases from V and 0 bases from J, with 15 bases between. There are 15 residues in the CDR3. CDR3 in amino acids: CATHGVEATNEKLFF. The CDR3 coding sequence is TGTGCCACCCACGGGGTAGAAGCAACTAATGAAAAACTGTTTTTT.

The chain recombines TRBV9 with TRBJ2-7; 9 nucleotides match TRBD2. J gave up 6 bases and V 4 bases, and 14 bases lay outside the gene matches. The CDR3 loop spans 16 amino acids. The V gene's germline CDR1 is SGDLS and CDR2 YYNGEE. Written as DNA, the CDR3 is TGTGCCAGCAGCCCGTATAGCGGGAGTCGGAGTTTCGAGCAGTACTTC. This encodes CASSPYSGSRSFEQYF.

DNA for the CDR3: TGCGCCAGCAGCCCTTACAGGACAGGTCCCTACGAGCAGTACTTC. Translating gives CASSPYRTGPYEQYF. The V call is TRBV4-1, the J call TRBJ2-7; 7 bases match TRBD1. V shed 4 bases and J 2 bases; nucleotides not matched to a gene: 8. The length of the CDR3 is 15 residues. Germline CDR1 is MGHRA and CDR2 is YSYEKL.

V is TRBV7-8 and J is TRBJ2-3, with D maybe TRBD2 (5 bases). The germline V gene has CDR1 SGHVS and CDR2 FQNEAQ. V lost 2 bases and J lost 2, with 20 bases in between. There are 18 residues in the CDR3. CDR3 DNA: TGTGCCAGCAGCTTATTTTCGAGCGGAGCAATCTTCACAGATACGCAGTATTTT. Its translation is CASSLFSSGAIFTDTQYF. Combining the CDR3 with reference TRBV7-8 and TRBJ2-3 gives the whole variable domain GAGVSQSPRYKVAKRGQDVALRCDPISGHVSLFWYQQALGQGPEFLTYFQNEAQLDKSGLPSDRFFAERPEGSVSTLKIQRTQQEDSAVYLCASSLFSSGAIFTDTQYFGPGTRLTVL.

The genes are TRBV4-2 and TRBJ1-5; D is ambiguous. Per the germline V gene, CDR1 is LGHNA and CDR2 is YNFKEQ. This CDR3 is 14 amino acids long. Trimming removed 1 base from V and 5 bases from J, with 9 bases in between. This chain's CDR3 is CASSQVSEYQPQHF. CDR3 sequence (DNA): TGTGCCAGCAGCCAAGTTTCAGAATATCAGCCCCAGCATTTT.

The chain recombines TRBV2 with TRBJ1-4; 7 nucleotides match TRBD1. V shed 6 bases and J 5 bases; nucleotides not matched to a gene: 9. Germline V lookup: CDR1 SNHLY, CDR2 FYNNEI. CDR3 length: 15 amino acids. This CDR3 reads CASRSPGQNNEKLFF. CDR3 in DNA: TGTGCCAGCAGGTCTCCGGGACAGAACAATGAAAAACTGTTTTTT.

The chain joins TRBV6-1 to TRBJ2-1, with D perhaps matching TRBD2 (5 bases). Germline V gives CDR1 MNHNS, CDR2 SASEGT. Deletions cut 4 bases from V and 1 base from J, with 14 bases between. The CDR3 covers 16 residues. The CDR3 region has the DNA TGTGCCAGCAGTGGACGGGAACAGATATCCTACAATGAGCAGTTCTTC. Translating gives CASSGREQISYNEQFF.

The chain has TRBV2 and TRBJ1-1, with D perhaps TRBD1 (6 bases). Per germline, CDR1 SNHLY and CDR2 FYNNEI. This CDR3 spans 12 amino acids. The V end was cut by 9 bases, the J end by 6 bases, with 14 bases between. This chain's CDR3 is CASTDSRAEAFF. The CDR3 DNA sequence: TGTGCCAGTACGGACAGTAGGGCTGAAGCTTTCTTT. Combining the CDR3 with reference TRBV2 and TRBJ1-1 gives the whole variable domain EPEVTQTPSHQVTQMGQEVILRCVPISNHLYFYWYRQILGQKVEFLVSFYNNEISEKSEIFDDQFSVERPDGSNFTLKIRSTKLEDSAMYFCASTDSRAEAFFGQGTRLTVV.

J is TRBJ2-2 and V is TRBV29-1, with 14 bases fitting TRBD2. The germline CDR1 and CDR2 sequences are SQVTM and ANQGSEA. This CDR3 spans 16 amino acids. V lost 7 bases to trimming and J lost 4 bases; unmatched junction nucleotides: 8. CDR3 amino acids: CSAGLAGGGSTGELFF. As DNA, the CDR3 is TGCAGCGCCGGACTAGCGGGAGGAGGTAGCACCGGGGAGCTGTTTTTT.

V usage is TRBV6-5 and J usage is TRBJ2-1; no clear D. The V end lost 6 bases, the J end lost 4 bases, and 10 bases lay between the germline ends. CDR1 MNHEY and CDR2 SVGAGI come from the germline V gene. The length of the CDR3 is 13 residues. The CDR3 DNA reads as TGTGCCAGCAGCCCGAGGCCGTACAATGAGCAGTTCTTC. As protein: CASSPRPYNEQFF.

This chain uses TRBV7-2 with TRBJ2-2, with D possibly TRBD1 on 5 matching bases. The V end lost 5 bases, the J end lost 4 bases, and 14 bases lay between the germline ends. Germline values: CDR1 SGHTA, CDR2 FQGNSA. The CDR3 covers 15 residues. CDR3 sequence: CASSNQGQGTGELFF. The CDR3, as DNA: TGTGCCAGCAGCAACCAAGGGCAGGGCACCGGGGAGCTGTTTTTT.

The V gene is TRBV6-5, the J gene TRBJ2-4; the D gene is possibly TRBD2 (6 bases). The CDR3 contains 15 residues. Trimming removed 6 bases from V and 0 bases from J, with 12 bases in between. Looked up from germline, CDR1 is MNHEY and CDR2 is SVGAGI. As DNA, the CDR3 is TGTGCCAGCAGGAGCGGAGGGTTAGCCAAAAACATTCAGTACTTC. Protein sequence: CASRSGGLAKNIQYF.

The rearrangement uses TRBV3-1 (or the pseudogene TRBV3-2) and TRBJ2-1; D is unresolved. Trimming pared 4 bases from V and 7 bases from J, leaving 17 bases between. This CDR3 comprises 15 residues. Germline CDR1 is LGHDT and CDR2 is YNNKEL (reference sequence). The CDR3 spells CASSLPSSSGNEQFF. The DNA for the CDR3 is TGTGCCAGCAGCCTCCCATCTAGTTCCGGTAATGAGCAGTTCTTC.